Each of the 28 T cell receptor beta chains below was sequenced from the same sample in a study of blood T cell repertoires in COVID-19. Sequencing was performed with immunoSEQ multiplex PCR; in TCRdb, only in-frame clones are kept and a portion is missing. Of about 190,000 clones in the sample, roughly 80% are singletons; the top ten hold roughly 14%. Sequencing was carried out using peripheral blood. These receptors were obtained from a man younger than 45 with active or convalescent COVID-19.

This clone was counted a few times. The chain joins TRBV27 to TRBJ1-5; D is possibly TRBD1 (5 bases). V lost 4 bases and J lost 2, with 6 bases in between. The CDR3 length is 13 residues. Per germline, CDR1 MNHEY and CDR2 SMNVEV (reference sequence). CDR3 coding DNA: TGTGCCAGCAGTTGGGGGGGCAATCAGCCCCAGCATTTT. Its translation is CASSWGGNQPQHF.

V is TRBV19 and J is TRBJ1-5, with no clear D. CDR3 length equals 16 residues. Germline V CDR1 and CDR2: LNHDA, SQIVND (reference sequence). The V end lost 3 bases, the J end lost 6 bases, and 18 bases lay between the germline ends. The CDR3 is CASSIASPRRGQPQHF. In nucleotides, the CDR3 is TGTGCCAGTAGTATTGCCAGCCCTCGACGAGGTCAGCCCCAGCATTTT.

The rearrangement uses TRBV30 and TRBJ2-7; TRBD2 agrees at 9 bases. J lost 5 bases, V lost 4 bases, and 6 bases had no gene match. The CDR3 totals 13 residues. The germline gives CDR1 GTSNPN, CDR2 SVGIG (reference sequence). CDR3 in amino acids: CAWKAGGRHEQYF. The CDR3 DNA follows: TGTGCCTGGAAGGCGGGAGGGCGTCACGAGCAGTACTTC.

The chain links TRBV3-1 (or the pseudogene TRBV3-2) to TRBJ2-7, with TRBD1 matching over 7 bases. The junction had 7 bases not matched to a gene; V was cut back by 4 bases and J by 4 bases. CDR1 is LGHDT, CDR2 YNNKEL, per germline (reference sequence). This CDR3 is 14 amino acids long. CDR3 bases: TGTGCCAGCAGCCCCCGACAGGGCGAATACGAGCAGTACTTC. Translated: CASSPRQGEYEQYF.

The V call is TRBV7-3, the J call TRBJ2-3; D is ambiguous. The CDR3 is 15 residues long. Trimming cost V 1 base and J 3 bases, with 11 bases left between them. CDR1 is SGHTA and CDR2 is FQGTGA in the germline V gene. CDR3 coding DNA: TGTGCCAGCAGCTTAATCTCTTCAGAAACAGATACGCAGTATTTT. It yields the protein CASSLISSETDTQYF. The entire variable domain, with the rest obtained from reference TRBV7-3 and TRBJ2-3, is as follows: GAGVSQTPSNKVTEKGKYVELRCDPISGHTALYWYRQSLGQGPEFLIYFQGTGAADDSGLPNDRFFAVRPEGSVSTLKIQRTERGDSAVYLCASSLISSETDTQYFGPGTRLTVL.

The V call is TRBV5-1, the J call TRBJ2-1; D gene unclear. The CDR3 has 13 amino acids. Germline V gives CDR1 SGHRS, CDR2 YFSETQ. Trimming left V 0 bases short and J 6 bases short, with 7 bases between. In DNA, the CDR3 is TGCGCCAGCAGCTTGGCCCCTAGCAATGAGCAGTTCTTC. Encoded protein: CASSLAPSNEQFF. The variable domain in full, with the rest retrieved from reference TRBV5-1 and TRBJ2-1, is KAGVTQTPRYLIKTRGQQVTLSCSPISGHRSVSWYQQTPGQGLQFLFEYFSETQRNKGNFPGRFSGRQFSNSRSEMNVSTLELGDSALYLCASSLAPSNEQFFGPGTRLTVL.

This clone was observed a handful of times. The CDR3 nucleotides are TGTGCCAGCAGCTTAGACGCGGGCCCTGATCGAAATGAGCAGTTCTTC. Translation gives CASSLDAGPDRNEQFF. The rearrangement joins TRBV7-9 to TRBJ2-1; weak D call: TRBD2 (5 bases). Germline CDR1 SEHNR, CDR2 FQNEAQ (reference sequence). The V and J ends lost 1 base and 7 bases respectively, with 17 bases between them. The CDR3 is 16 amino acids.

The chain has TRBV7-9 and TRBJ1-2; a weak D match, TRBD1 (6 bases). The CDR3 is made up of 15 amino acids. CDR1 is SEHNR and CDR2 is FQNEAQ in the germline V gene (reference sequence). V was cut by 6 bases and J by 6 bases, with 20 bases left in between. The DNA of the CDR3 is TGTGCCAGCAGTTCTGGACAGCCCGGAACCCATGGCTACACCTTC. The encoded protein is CASSSGQPGTHGYTF.

The rearrangement joins TRBV30 to TRBJ2-3; D is unclear. Deletions cut 0 bases from V and 1 base from J, with 14 bases between. Germline assignment: CDR1 GTSNPN and CDR2 SVGIG (reference sequence). The length of the CDR3 is 16 residues. CDR3: CAWSVAASPGTDTQYF. The CDR3 nucleotides read TGTGCCTGGAGTGTGGCGGCTAGTCCGGGCACAGATACGCAGTATTTT.

The gene calls are TRBV3-1 (or the pseudogene TRBV3-2) and TRBJ1-1; D perhaps matches TRBD1 (5 bases). The CDR3 length is 13 residues. V lost 3 bases, J lost 4 bases, and 9 bases lay in between. CDR1 is LGHDT and CDR2 is YNNKEL in the germline V gene (reference sequence). CDR3 residues: CASSHGGITEAFF. The CDR3 nucleotides are TGTGCCAGCAGCCATGGGGGGATCACTGAAGCTTTCTTT.

The chain combines TRBV3-1 (or the pseudogene TRBV3-2) with TRBJ1-1, with 7 bases that match TRBD1. With V trimmed by 4 bases and J by 2 bases, 4 bases remained unmatched. CDR3 size: 14 residues. From germline, CDR1 is LGHDT and CDR2 YNNKEL (reference sequence). The CDR3 nucleotides are TGTGCCAGCAGCCCTCGACAGGGAAACACTGAAGCTTTCTTT. Translated, it gives CASSPRQGNTEAFF.

This sequence joins TRBV19 and TRBJ2-1; tentative D call: TRBD1 (6 bases). The CDR3 is made up of 14 amino acids. V was clipped by 5 bases and J by 4 bases, with 12 bases between them. CDR1 LNHDA and CDR2 SQIVND come from the germline V gene (reference sequence). CDR3 nucleotide sequence: TGTGCCAGTAGTCAGGGGATTTGGTACAATGAGCAGTTCTTC. It codes for CASSQGIWYNEQFF.

As to this clone: Germline and junction disagree at one end, which may indicate a read error. J is TRBJ1-5 and V is TRBV29-1; 7 bases align to TRBD1. Germline V lookup: CDR1 SQVTM, CDR2 ANQGSEA. There are 14 residues in the CDR3. Here the CDR3 DNA reads TGTAGCGCTAAGACAGGGAATAGCAATCAGCCCCAGCATTTT. Its translation: CSAKTGNSNQPQHF.

This rearrangement joins TRBV6-5 to TRBJ1-5; TRBD1 agrees at 8 bases. With 6 bases clipped from V and 3 bases from J, the junction kept 7 bases outside the gene matches. CDR3 size: 15 residues. Germline CDR1 MNHEY, CDR2 SVGAGI. The CDR3 here is CASSPGQADNQPQHF. CDR3 sequence (DNA): TGTGCCAGCAGCCCGGGACAGGCGGACAATCAGCCCCAGCATTTT.

Of note for this clone: The sample contains more than one DNA sequence encoding this CDR3. The chain couples TRBV19 to TRBJ1-5; TRBD1 matches at 8 bases. The V segment lost 6 bases and the J segment 5 bases; nucleotides outside the gene matches: 3. Germline values: CDR1 LNHDA, CDR2 SQIVND (reference sequence). The CDR3 spans 13 residues. CDR3 in DNA: TGTGCCAGTAGCCTGGACAGGGATCAGCCCCAGCATTTT. Translated: CASSLDRDQPQHF. Full variable domain (rest looked up from reference TRBV19 and TRBJ1-5): DGGITQSPKYLFRKEGQNVTLSCEQNLNHDAMYWYRQDPGQGLRLIYYSQIVNDFQKGDIAEGYSVSREKKESFPLTVTSAQKNPTAFYLCASSLDRDQPQHFGDGTRLSIL.

V gene TRBV7-2 combines with J gene TRBJ2-5; TRBD2 aligns across 8 bases. In germline, CDR1 is SGHTA, CDR2 FQGNSA. The length of the CDR3 is 15 residues. V dropped 3 bases and J dropped 1; count of bases not matched to a gene: 4. CDR3 sequence: CASSLNRGGQETQYF. CDR3 DNA sequence: TGTGCCAGCAGCTTGAACCGGGGGGGCCAAGAGACCCAGTACTTC.

The genes are TRBV5-4 and TRBJ2-3; the match to TRBD2 covers 8 bases. This CDR3 comprises 16 residues. Trimming took 3 bases from V and 0 from J; bases not matched to a gene: 6. Germline V gene sequence: CDR1 SGHNT, CDR2 YYREEE (reference sequence). The chain's CDR3 is CASSSGGTSSTDTQYF. DNA for the CDR3: TGTGCCAGCAGCTCGGGGGGGACTTCTAGCACAGATACGCAGTATTTT.

Written as DNA, the CDR3 is TGTGCCAGCAGCCTCACGAGAGAGCAGTACTTC. It translates to CASSLTREQYF. This chain uses TRBV7-8 with TRBJ2-7; the D is unclear. This CDR3 has 11 amino acids. Per the germline V gene, CDR1 is SGHVS and CDR2 is FQNEAQ. V was trimmed by 5 bases and J by 7 bases, leaving 9 bases between them.

The chain joins TRBV5-1 to TRBJ2-3; no reliable D call. Germline V gene sequence: CDR1 SGHRS, CDR2 YFSETQ. CDR3 size: 14 residues. With 0 bases removed from V and 2 bases from J, the gap between germline ends came to 7 bases. CDR3 bases: TGCGCCAGCAGCTTGGGCGGATACACAGATACGCAGTATTTT. It yields the protein CASSLGGYTDTQYF.

This chain joins TRBV21-1 and TRBJ2-7; the D call TRBD2 from the table was never checked on the DNA. TRBV21-1 constitutes a pseudogene. The CDR3 contains 15 residues. DNA for the CDR3: TGTGCCAGCAGCAAACATGGAGCGGGAGGTCCAGAGCAGTACTTC. Translating gives CASSKHGAGGPEQYF.

This clone was counted a single time. The V and J genes are TRBV7-2 and TRBJ2-1; unclear D gene. In germline, CDR1 is SGHTA, CDR2 FQGNSA. The CDR3 extends over 16 amino acids. The V end was cut by 1 base, the J end by 4 bases, with 14 bases between. CDR3: CASSLGLVSLYNEQFF. In DNA form, the CDR3 reads TGTGCCAGCAGCTTAGGTCTAGTTAGCCTTTACAATGAGCAGTTCTTC. Full variable domain (missing parts from reference TRBV7-2 and TRBJ2-1): GAGVSQSPSNKVTEKGKDVELRCDPISGHTALYWYRQSLGQGLEFLIYFQGNSAPDKSGLPSDRFSAERTGGSVSTLTIQRTQQEDSAVYLCASSLGLVSLYNEQFFGPGTRLTVL.

This chain links TRBV11-3 with TRBJ2-7; D is unresolved. Trimming left V 5 bases short and J 6 bases short, with 14 bases between. CDR1 is SGHNT, CDR2 YENEEA, per germline. The CDR3 spans 13 residues. This CDR3 reads CASSISSTREQYF. CDR3 bases: TGTGCCAGCAGCATATCCTCTACCCGCGAGCAGTACTTC.

This chain joins TRBV7-9 and TRBJ1-2; the D gene is possibly TRBD1 (6 bases). V was clipped by 5 bases and J by 5 bases, with 21 bases between them. The CDR3 has 16 residues. Per germline, CDR1 SEHNR and CDR2 FQNEAQ (reference sequence). The CDR3: CASSPLTGLNRYGYTF. The CDR3 DNA reads as TGTGCCAGCAGCCCACTAACAGGGCTAAATAGATATGGCTACACCTTC.

Only one count was recorded for this clone. This chain connects TRBV4-1 to TRBJ2-2; D perhaps matches TRBD2 (5 bases). Germline V lookup: CDR1 MGHRA, CDR2 YSYEKL. The CDR3 length is 16 residues. Trimming shortened V by 1 base and J by 7 bases, and 16 bases separated the two germline ends. CDR3 in DNA: TGCGCCAGCAGCCAAGCCGGGCTAGCATTAGGCGGGGAGCTGTTTTTT. This codes for CASSQAGLALGGELFF.

The J gene is TRBJ2-1, the V gene TRBV30, with D tentatively TRBD1 (5 bases). There are 13 residues in the CDR3. The germline V gene encodes CDR1 GTSNPN and CDR2 SVGIG (reference sequence). Trimming cost V 4 bases and J 5 bases, with 12 bases left between them. The CDR3 DNA reads as TGTGCCTGGACATTCCAGGGCAACAATGAGCAGTTCTTC. This gives the protein CAWTFQGNNEQFF.

The chain recombines TRBV18 with TRBJ2-3, with TRBD2 matching 7 bases. Germline CDR1 KGHSH, CDR2 LQKENI. V shed 0 bases, J shed 5 bases, and the junction held 11 bases outside the gene matches. CDR3 length: 17 amino acids. The CDR3 DNA reads TGTGCCAGCTCACCACCGGGCGGGAGCGGGTCAGGAGATACGCAGTATTTT. It translates to CASSPPGGSGSGDTQYF. Filled out from reference TRBV18 and TRBJ2-3, the complete variable domain reads NAGVMQNPRHLVRRRGQEARLRCSPMKGHSHVYWYRQLPEEGLKFMVYLQKENIIDESGMPKERFSAEFPKEGPSILRIQQVVRGDSAAYFCASSPPGGSGSGDTQYFGPGTRLTVL.

In this sample, this clone turned up once. The gene calls are TRBV5-1 and TRBJ1-3; TRBD1 matches 8 bases. CDR3 length: 16 amino acids. V shed 0 bases, J shed 1 base, and the junction held 3 bases outside the gene matches. Germline lookup yields CDR1 SGHRS and CDR2 YFSETQ. CDR3 coding DNA: TGCGCCAGCAGCTTGGTAGGGACAGGATCTGGAAACACCATATATTTT. As protein: CASSLVGTGSGNTIYF.

The chain combines TRBV6-5 with TRBJ2-3; 11 nucleotides match TRBD2. Germline values: CDR1 MNHEY, CDR2 SVGAGI. V dropped 6 bases and J dropped 5; count of bases not matched to a gene: 4. CDR3 length: 14 residues. The DNA for the CDR3 is TGTGCCAGCAGGACTAGCGGGGCAGGAGATACGCAGTATTTT. This translates into CASRTSGAGDTQYF.